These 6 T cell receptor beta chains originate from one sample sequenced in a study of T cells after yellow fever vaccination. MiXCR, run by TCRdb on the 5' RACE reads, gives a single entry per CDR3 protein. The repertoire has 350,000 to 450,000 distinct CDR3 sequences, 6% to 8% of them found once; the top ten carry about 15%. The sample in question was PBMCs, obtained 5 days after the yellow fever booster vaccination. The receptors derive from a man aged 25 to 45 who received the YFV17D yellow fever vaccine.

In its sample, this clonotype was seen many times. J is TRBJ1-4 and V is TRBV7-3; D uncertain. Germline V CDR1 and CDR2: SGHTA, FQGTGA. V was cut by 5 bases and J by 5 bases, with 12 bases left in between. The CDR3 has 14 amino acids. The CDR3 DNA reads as TGTGCCAGCAGCCCCCGGGTTTTGAATGAAAAACTGTTTTTT. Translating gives CASSPRVLNEKLFF.

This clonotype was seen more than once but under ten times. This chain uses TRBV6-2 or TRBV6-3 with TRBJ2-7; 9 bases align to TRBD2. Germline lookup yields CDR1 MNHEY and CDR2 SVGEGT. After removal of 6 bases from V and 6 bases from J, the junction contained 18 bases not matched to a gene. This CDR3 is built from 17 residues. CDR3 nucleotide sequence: TGTGCCAGCAGCTCTCCCGTGGTAGCGGGAGTTCGGATCGAGCAGTACTTC. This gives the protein CASSSPVVAGVRIEQYF.

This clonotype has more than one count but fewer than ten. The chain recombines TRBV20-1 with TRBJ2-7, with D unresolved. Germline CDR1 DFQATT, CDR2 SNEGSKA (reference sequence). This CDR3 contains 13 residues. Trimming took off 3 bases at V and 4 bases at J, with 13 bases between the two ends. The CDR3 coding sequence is TGCAGTGCTAGTGGTCAGAACCCGTACGAGCAGTACTTC. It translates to CSASGQNPYEQYF.

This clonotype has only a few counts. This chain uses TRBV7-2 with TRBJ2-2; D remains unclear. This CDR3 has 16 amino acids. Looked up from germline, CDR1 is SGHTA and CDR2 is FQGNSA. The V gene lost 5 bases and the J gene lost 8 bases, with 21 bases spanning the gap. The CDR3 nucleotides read TGTGCCAGCAGCCTCCAGCAAGGAATTCCACCGGGGGAGCTGTTTTTT. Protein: CASSLQQGIPPGELFF.

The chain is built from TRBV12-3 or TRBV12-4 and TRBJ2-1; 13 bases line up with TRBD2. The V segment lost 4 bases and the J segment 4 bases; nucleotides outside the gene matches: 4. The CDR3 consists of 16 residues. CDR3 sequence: CASSWGLAGPYNEQFF. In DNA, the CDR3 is TGTGCCAGCAGTTGGGGACTAGCGGGGCCTTACAATGAGCAGTTCTTC.

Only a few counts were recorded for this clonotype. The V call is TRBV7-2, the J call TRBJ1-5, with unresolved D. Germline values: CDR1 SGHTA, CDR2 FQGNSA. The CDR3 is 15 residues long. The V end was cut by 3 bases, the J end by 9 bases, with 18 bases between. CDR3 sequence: CASSLSLFGVTPQHF. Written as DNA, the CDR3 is TGTGCCAGCAGCTTGTCTCTCTTCGGTGTAACGCCCCAGCATTTT.